This T cell receptor beta chain was profiled in a study of CD8 T cells in Susac syndrome. Study context: Patients with Susac syndrome who were sequenced included five or six with active disease and roughly 8 in remission. The study, taken as a whole, reports: The Susac syndrome CD4+ T cell repertoires displayed no clonal expansion.

An input of about 0.5 to 1 ug of RNA was subjected to reverse transcription using random hexamers. Amplification of TCR beta CDR3 spanned 54 Vbeta and 13 Jbeta via immunoSEQ multiplex PCR. In TCRdb, the immunoSEQ multiplex PCR reads were re-called with MiXCR into one record per CDR3 protein. In the table there are 150,000 or so distinct CDR3 sequences, 95% of which are singletons. On this clonotype: The antigen remains undetermined.

The CDR3 extends over 17 amino acids. In germline, CDR1 is MNHNS, CDR2 SASEGT. V lost 7 bases and J lost 0; bases outside the gene matches: 9. The TCR sequence derives from a human donor with Susac syndrome. Source material: CD4+ T cells from PBMCs. The rearrangement uses TRBV6-1 and TRBJ2-6; 7 nucleotides line up with TRBD1. The CDR3 loop reads CASKRQGPISGANVLTF. The CDR3 DNA follows: TGTGCCAGCAAGCGACAGGGTCCAATCTCTGGGGCCAACGTCCTGACTTTC.